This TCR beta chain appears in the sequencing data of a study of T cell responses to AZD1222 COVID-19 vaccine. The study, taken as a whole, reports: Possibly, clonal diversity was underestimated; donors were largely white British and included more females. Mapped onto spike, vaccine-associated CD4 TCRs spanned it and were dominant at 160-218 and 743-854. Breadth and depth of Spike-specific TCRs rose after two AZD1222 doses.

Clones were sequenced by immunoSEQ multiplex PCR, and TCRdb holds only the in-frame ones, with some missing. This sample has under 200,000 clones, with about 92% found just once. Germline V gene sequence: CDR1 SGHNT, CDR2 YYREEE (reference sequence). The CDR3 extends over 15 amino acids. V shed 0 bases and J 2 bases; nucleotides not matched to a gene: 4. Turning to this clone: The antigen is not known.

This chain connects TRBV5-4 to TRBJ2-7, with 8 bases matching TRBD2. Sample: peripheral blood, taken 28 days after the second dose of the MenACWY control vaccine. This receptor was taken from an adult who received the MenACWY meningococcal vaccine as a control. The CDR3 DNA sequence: TGTGCCAGCAGCTTGGAGGCGGGAGGAGCCTACGAGCAGTACTTC. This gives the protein CASSLEAGGAYEQYF.